The present entry profiles one T cell receptor (beta chain) with its context. Its antigen is currently unknown. The data were taken from a study of cytomegalovirus exposure and HLA in healthy donors. The PCR made use of 60 Vbeta and 13 Jbeta primers. Assay: immunoSEQ multiplex PCR; the TCRdb copy retains only in-frame clones and omits some. The sample includes 200,000 to 250,000 clones, over 65% of them seen just once. Germline CDR1 reads ENHRY; CDR2 reads SYGVKD. The V and J ends lost 2 bases and 3 bases respectively, with 11 bases between them. The CDR3 has 14 amino acids. Overall study results and limits: Fewer N-insertions (relative to the roughly 610-donor mean) were reportedly seen in an Asian-associated ancestry cluster in a later analysis. Later analysis found that TCR beta chains associated with HLA were more clonally expanded than other, equally common chains. The study put 160 or so TCR beta chains on its list as cytomegalovirus-associated. Most CMV-associated TCR beta chains were later found to appear HLA-restricted.

This clonotype was sampled from a woman aged 60-70 years in good health and CMV-seropositive. Sequenced input: PBMCs. The chain links TRBV10-3 to TRBJ2-7; the D gene is possibly TRBD1 (5 bases). In DNA form, the CDR3 reads TGTGCCATCAGTGAGGGCAGGGTAGGCTACGAGCAGTACTTC. Protein product: CAISEGRVGYEQYF.